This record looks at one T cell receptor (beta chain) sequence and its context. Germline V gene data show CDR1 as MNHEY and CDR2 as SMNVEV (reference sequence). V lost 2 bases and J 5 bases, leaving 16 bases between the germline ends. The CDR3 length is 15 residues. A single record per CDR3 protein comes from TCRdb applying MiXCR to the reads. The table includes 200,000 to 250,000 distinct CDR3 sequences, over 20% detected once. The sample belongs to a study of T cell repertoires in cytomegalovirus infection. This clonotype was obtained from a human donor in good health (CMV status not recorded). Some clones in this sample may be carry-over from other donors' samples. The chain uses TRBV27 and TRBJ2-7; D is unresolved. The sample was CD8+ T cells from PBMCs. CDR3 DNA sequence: TGTGCCAGCAGTTTAGGTAGAGCCCGTTTGGACGAGCAGTACTTC. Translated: CASSLGRARLDEQYF.